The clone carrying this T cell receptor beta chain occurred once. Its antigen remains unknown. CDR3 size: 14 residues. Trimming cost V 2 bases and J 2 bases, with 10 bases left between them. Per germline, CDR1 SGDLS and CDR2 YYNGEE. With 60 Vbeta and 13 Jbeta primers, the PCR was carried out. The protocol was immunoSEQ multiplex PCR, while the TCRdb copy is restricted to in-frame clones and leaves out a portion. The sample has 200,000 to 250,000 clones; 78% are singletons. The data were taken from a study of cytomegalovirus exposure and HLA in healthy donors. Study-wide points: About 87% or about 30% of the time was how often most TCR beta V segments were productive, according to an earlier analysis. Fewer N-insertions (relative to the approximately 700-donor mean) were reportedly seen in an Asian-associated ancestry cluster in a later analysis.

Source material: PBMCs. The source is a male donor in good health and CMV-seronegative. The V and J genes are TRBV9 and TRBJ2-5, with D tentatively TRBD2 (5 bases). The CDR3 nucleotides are TGTGCCAGCAGCGTTCGAGGGTTACAAGAGACCCAGTACTTC. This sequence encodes CASSVRGLQETQYF. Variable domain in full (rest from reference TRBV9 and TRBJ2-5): DSGVTQTPKHLITATGQRVTLRCSPRSGDLSVYWYQQSLDQGLQFLIQYYNGEERAKGNILERFSAQQFPDLHSELNLSSLELGDSALYFCASSVRGLQETQYFGPGTRLLVL.